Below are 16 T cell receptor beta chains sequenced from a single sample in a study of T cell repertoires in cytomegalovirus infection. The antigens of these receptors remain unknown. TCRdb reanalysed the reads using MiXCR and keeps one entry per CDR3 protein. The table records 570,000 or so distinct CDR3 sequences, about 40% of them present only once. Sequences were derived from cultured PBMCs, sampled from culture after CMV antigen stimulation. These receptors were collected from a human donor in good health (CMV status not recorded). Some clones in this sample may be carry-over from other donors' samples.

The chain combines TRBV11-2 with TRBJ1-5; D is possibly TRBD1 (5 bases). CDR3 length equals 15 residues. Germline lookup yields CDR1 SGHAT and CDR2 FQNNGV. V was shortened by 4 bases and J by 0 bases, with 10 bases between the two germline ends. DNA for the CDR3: TGTGCCAGCAGCTATGGGACCTATAGCAATCAGCCCCAGCATTTT. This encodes CASSYGTYSNQPQHF.

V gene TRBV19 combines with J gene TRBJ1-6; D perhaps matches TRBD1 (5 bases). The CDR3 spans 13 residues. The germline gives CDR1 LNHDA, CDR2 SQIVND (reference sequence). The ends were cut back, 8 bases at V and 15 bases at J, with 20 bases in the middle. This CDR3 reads CASSPRGMILLHF. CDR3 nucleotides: TGTGCCAGTTCGCCGAGGGGAATGATACTCCTCCACTTT.

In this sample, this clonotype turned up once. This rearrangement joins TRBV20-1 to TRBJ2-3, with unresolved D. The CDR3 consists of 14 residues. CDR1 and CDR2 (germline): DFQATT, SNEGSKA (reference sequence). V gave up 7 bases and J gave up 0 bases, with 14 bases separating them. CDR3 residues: CSGWDSYSTDTQYF. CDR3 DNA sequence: TGCAGTGGTTGGGATTCTTATAGCACAGATACGCAGTATTTT.

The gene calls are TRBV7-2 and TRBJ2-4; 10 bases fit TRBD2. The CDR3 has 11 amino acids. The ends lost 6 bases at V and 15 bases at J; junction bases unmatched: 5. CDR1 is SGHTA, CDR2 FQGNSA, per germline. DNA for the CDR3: TGTGCCAGCAGTTCTAGCGGGAGAGGGTACTTC. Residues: CASSSSGRGYF.

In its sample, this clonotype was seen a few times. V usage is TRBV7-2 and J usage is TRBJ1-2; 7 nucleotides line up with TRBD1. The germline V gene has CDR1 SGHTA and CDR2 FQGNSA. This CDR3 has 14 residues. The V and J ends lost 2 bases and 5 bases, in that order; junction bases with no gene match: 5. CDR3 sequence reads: CASSLTGQEYGYTF. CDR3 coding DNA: TGTGCCAGCAGCTTAACAGGACAGGAATATGGCTACACCTTC.

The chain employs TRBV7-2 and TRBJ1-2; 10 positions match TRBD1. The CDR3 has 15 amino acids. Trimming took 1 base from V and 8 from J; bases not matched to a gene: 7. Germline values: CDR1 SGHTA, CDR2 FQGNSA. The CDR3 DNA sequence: TGTGCCAGCAGCTTAGGGGACAGGGGAAATGGCGGCTACACCTTC. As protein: CASSLGDRGNGGYTF.

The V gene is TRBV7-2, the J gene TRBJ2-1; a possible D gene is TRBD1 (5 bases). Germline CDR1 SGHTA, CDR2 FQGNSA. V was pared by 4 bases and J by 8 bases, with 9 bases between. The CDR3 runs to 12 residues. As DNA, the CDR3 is TGTGCCAGCAGCTCAGGGTGGGATGAGCAGTTCTTC. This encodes CASSSGWDEQFF.

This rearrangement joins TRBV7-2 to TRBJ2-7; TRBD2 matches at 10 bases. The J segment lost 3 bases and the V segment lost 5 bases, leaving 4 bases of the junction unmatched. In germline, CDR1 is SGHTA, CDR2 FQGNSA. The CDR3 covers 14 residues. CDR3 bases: TGTGCCAGCAGCATGGGGACTAGCGACTACGAGCAGTACTTC. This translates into CASSMGTSDYEQYF.

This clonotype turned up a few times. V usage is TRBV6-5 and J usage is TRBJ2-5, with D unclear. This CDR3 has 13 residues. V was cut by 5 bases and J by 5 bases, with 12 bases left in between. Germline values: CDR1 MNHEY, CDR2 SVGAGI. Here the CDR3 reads CASSGRFRETQYF. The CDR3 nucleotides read TGTGCCAGCAGTGGCAGGTTCCGGGAGACCCAGTACTTC.

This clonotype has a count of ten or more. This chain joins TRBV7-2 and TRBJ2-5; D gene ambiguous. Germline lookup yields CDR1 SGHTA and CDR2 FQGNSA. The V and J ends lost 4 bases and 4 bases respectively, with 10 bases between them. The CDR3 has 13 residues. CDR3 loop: CASSSELVETQYF. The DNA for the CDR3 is TGTGCCAGCAGCTCCGAACTGGTAGAGACCCAGTACTTC.

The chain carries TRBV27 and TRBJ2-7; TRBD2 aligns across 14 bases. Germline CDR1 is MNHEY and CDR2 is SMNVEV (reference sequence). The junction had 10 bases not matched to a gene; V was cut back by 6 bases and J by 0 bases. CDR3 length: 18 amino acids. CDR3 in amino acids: CASRGVTGTSGGSYEQYF. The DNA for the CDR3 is TGTGCCAGCAGGGGGGTTACCGGGACTAGCGGGGGCTCCTACGAGCAGTACTTC.

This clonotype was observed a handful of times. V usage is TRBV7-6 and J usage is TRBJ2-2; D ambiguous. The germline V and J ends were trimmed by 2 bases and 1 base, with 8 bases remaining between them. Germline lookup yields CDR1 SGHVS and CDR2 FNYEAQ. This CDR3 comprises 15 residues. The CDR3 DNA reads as TGTGCCAGCAGCTTACGGGTCGGGAACACCGGGGAGCTGTTTTTT. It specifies CASSLRVGNTGELFF.

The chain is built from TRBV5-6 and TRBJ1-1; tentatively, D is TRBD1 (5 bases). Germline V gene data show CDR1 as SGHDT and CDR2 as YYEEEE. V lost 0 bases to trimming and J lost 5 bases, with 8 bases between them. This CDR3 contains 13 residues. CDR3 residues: CASSLVGVTEAFF. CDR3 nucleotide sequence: TGTGCCAGCAGCTTGGTGGGGGTGACTGAAGCTTTCTTT.

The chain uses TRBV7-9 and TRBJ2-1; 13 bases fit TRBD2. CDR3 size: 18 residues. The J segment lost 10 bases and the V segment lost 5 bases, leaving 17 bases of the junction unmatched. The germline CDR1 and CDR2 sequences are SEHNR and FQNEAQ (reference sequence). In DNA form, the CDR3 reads TGTGCCAGCAGCCCGGAACTAGCGGGAGGGCCAGTTTGGGGGGAGCAGTTCTTC. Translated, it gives CASSPELAGGPVWGEQFF.

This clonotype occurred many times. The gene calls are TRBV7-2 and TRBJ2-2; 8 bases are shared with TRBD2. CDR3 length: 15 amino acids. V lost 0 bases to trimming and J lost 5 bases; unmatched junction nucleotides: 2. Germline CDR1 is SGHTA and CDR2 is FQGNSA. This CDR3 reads CASSLAPSGTGELFF. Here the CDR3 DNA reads TGTGCCAGCAGCTTAGCGCCTAGCGGGACCGGGGAGCTGTTTTTT. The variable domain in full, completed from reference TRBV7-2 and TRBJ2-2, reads GAGVSQSPSNKVTEKGKDVELRCDPISGHTALYWYRQSLGQGLEFLIYFQGNSAPDKSGLPSDRFSAERTGGSVSTLTIQRTQQEDSAVYLCASSLAPSGTGELFFGEGSRLTVL.

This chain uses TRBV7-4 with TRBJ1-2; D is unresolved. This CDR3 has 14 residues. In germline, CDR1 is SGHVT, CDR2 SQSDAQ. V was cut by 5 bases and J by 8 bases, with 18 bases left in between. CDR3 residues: CASSPTLRVRGYTF. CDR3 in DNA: TGTGCCAGCAGCCCAACCTTGCGGGTACGGGGCTACACCTTC.